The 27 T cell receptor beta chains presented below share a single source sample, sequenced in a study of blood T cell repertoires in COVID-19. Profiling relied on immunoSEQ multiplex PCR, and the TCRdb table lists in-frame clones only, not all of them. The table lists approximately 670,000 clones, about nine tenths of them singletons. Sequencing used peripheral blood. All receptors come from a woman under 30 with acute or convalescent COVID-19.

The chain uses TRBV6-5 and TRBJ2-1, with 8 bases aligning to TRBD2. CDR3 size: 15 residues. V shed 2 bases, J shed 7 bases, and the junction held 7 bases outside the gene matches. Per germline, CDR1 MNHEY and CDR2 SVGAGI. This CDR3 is CASSYTGGARNEQFF. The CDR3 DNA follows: TGTGCCAGCAGTTACACGGGGGGGGCCCGGAATGAGCAGTTCTTC.

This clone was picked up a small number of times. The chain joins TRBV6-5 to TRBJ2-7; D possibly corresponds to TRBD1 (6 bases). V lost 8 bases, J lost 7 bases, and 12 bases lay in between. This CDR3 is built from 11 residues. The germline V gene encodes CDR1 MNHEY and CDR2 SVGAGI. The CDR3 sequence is CASEGQSEQYF. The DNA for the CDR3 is TGTGCCAGCGAAGGACAGTCTGAGCAGTACTTC.

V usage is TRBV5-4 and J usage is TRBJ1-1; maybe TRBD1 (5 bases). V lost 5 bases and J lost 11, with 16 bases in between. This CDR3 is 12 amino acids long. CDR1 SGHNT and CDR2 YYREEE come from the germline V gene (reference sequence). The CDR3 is CASSKPGLGAFF. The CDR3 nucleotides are TGTGCCAGCAGTAAGCCGGGACTCGGGGCTTTCTTT.

The CDR3 DNA is TGTGCCAGCAGCGGACAGGGGATCAATGGCTACACCTTC. Translation: CASSGQGINGYTF. The chain couples TRBV6-5 to TRBJ1-2; 9 positions agree with TRBD1. The CDR3 totals 13 residues. From germline, CDR1 is MNHEY and CDR2 SVGAGI. J was trimmed by 6 bases and V by 6 bases; bases with no gene match: 5.

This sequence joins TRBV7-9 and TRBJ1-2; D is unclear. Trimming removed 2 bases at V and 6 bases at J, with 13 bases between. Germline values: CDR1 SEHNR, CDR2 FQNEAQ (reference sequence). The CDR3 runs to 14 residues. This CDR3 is CASSLQRRADGYTF. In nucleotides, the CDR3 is TGTGCCAGCAGCTTACAACGGCGGGCAGATGGCTACACCTTC.

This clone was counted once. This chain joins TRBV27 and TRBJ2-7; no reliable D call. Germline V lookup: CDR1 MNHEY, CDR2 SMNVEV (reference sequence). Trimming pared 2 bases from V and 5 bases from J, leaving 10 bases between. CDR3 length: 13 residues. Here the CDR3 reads CASSLAPPNEQYF. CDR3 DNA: TGTGCCAGCAGTTTAGCCCCTCCTAACGAGCAGTACTTC.

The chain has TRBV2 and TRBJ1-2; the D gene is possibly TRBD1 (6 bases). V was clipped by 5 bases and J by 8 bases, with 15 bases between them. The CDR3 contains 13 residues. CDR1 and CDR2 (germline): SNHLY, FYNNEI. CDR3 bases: TGTGCCAGCAGTCAAACAGGGAAATACGGCTACACCTTC. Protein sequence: CASSQTGKYGYTF.

The CDR3 sequence: CASSLFTGFGYTF. CDR3 sequence (DNA): TGCGCCAGCAGCTTGTTCACAGGTTTTGGCTACACCTTC. This chain uses TRBV5-1 with TRBJ1-2; perhaps TRBD1 as D (5 bases). V dropped 1 base and J dropped 7 bases, with 11 bases sitting between them. This CDR3 contains 13 residues. Per the germline V gene, CDR1 is SGHRS and CDR2 is YFSETQ.

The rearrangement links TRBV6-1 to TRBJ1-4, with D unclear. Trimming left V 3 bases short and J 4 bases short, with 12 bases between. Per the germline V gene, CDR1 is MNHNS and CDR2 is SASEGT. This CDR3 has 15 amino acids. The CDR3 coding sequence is TGTGCCAGCAGTGAGCCTGCGCATTATAATGAAAAACTGTTTTTT. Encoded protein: CASSEPAHYNEKLFF.

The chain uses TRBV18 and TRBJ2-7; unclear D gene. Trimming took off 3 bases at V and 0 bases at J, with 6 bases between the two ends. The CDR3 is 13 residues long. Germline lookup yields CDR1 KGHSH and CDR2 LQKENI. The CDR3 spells CASSPLSSYEQYF. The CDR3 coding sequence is TGTGCCAGCTCACCCCTGAGCTCCTACGAGCAGTACTTC.

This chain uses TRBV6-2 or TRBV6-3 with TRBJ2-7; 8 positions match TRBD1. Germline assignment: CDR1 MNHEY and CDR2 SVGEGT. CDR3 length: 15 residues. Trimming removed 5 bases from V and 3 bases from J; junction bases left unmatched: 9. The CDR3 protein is CASSPRDRPVYEQYF. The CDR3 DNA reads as TGTGCCAGCAGTCCCCGGGACAGGCCCGTCTACGAGCAGTACTTC.

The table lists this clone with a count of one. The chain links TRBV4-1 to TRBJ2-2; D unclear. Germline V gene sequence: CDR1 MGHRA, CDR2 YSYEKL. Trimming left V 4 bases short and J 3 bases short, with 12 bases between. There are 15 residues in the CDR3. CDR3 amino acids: CASSLNDRDTGELFF. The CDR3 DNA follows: TGCGCCAGCAGCCTAAACGATCGGGACACCGGGGAGCTGTTTTTT.

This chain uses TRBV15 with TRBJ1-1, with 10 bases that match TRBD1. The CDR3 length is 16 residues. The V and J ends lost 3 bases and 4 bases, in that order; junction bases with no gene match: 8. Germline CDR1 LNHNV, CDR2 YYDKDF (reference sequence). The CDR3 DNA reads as TGTGCCACCAGCAGCCCCGACAGGGGGCTTGGCACTGAAGCTTTCTTT. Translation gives CATSSPDRGLGTEAFF.

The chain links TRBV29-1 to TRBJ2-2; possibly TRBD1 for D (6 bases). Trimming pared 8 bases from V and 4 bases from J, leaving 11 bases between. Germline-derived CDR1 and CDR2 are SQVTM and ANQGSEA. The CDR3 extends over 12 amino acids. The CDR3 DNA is TGCAGCACCGGACAGATCACCGGGGAGCTGTTTTTT. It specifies CSTGQITGELFF.

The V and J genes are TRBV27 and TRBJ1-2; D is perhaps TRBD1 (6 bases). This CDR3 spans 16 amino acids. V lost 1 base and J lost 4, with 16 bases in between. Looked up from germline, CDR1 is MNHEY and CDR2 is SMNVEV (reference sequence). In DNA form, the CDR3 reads TGTGCCAGCAGTTTATTGGCGCCGACAGGCACCTATGGCTACACCTTC. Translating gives CASSLLAPTGTYGYTF.

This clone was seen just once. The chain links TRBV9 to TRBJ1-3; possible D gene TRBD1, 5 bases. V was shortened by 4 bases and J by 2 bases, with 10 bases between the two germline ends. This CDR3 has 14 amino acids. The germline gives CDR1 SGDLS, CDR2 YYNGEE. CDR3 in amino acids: CASSPWGPGNTIYF. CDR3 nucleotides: TGTGCCAGCAGCCCCTGGGGCCCTGGAAACACCATATATTTT. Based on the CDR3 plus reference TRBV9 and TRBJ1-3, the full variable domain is DSGVTQTPKHLITATGQRVTLRCSPRSGDLSVYWYQQSLDQGLQFLIQYYNGEERAKGNILERFSAQQFPDLHSELNLSSLELGDSALYFCASSPWGPGNTIYFGEGSWLTVV.

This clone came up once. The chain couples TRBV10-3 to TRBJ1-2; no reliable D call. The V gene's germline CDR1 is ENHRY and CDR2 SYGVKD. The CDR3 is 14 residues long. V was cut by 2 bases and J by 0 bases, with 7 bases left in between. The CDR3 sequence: CAISEIQTNYGYTF. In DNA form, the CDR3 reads TGTGCCATCAGTGAGATACAGACTAACTATGGCTACACCTTC.

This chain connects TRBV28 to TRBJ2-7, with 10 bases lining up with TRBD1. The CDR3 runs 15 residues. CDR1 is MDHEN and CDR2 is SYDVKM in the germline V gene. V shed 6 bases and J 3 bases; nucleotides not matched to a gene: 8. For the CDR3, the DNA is TGTGCCAGCAGAACCCGTGGGACAGGGGACTACGAGCAGTACTTC. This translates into CASRTRGTGDYEQYF. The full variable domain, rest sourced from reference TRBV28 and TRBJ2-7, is DVKVTQSSRYLVKRTGEKVFLECVQDMDHENMFWYRQDPGLGLRLIYFSYDVKMKEKGDIPEGYSVSREKKERFSLILESASTNQTSMYLCASRTRGTGDYEQYFGPGTRLTVT.

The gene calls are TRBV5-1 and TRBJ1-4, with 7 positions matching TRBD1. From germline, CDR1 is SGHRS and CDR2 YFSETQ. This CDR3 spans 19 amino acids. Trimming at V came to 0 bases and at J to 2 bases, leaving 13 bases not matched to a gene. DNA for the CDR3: TGCGCCAGCAGCTTGGCTAGAGGGGGCGCGTCTAAGACTAATGAAAAACTGTTTTTT. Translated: CASSLARGGASKTNEKLFF.

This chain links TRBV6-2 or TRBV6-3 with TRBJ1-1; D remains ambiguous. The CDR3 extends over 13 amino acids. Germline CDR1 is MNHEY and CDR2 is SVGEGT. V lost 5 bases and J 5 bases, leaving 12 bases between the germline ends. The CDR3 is CASSGGEQTEAFF. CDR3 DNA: TGTGCCAGCAGTGGCGGGGAACAGACTGAAGCTTTCTTT.

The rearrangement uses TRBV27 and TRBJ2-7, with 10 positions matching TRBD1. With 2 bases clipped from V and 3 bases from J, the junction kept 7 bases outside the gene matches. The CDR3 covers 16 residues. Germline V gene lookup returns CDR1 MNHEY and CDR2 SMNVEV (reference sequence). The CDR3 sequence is CASSLGVGQGFYEQYF. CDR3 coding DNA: TGTGCCAGCAGTTTAGGGGTGGGACAGGGGTTCTACGAGCAGTACTTC.

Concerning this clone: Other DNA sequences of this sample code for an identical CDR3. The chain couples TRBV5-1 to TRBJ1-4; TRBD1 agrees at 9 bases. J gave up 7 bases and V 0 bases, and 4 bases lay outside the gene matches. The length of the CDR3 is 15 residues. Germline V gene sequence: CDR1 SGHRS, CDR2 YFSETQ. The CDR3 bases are TGCGCCAGCAGCTTGGGGGGACAGGGAGGTGAAAAACTGTTTTTT. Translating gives CASSLGGQGGEKLFF.

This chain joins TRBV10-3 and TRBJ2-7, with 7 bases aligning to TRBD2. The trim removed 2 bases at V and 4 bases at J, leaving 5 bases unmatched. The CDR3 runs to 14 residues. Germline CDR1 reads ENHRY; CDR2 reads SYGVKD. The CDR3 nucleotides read TGTGCCATCAGTGAGCCAGGGACTATTTACGAGCAGTACTTC. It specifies CAISEPGTIYEQYF.

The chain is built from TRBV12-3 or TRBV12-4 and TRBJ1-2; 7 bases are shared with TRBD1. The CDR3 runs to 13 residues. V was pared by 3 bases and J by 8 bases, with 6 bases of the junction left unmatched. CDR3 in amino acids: CASSFRTGGGYTF. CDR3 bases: TGTGCCAGCAGTTTCCGGACAGGCGGAGGCTACACCTTC.

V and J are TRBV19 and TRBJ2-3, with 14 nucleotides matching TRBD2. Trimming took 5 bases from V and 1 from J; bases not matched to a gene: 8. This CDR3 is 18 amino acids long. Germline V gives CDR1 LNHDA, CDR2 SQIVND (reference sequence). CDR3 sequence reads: CASSVPPGLAGGTDTQYF. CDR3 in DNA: TGTGCCAGTAGTGTCCCTCCGGGACTAGCGGGGGGCACAGATACGCAGTATTTT.

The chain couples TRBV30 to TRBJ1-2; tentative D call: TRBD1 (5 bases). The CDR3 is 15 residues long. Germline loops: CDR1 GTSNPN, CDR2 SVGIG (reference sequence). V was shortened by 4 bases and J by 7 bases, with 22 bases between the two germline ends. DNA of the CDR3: TGTGCCTGGACCCGAGCCGGGGCTTGGGGAGGTGGCTACACCTTC. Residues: CAWTRAGAWGGGYTF.

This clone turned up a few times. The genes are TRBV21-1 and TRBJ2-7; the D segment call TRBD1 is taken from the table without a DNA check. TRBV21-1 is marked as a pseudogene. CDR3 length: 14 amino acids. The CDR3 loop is CASSMGGTGCEQYF. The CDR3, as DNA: TGTGCCAGCAGCATGGGGGGGACAGGGTGCGAGCAGTACTTC.